Listed below are T cell receptor beta chains from one sample, sequenced in a study of blood T cell repertoires in COVID-19. Libraries were prepared by immunoSEQ multiplex PCR; TCRdb keeps only in-frame clonotypes and omits some of them. Of around 94,000 clones listed, roughly 84% are singletons. The sample comprised peripheral blood. The receptors were sampled from a human donor in a cohort sampled during active COVID-19. Both conserved end residues are part of each CDR3. Each record gives: V gene, D gene, J gene, clone size, CDR3 protein, CDR3 DNA. D genes are given only for firm matches. The size entry is marked missing in some rows and otherwise reads once, few, many or a size class.

v_gene: TRBV4-3; d_gene: TRBD1; j_gene: TRBJ2-5; abundance: NA; CDR3aa: CASSQDGTGISETQYF; CDR3nt: TGCGCCAGCAGCCAAGATGGGACAGGGATCTCAGAGACCCAGTACTTC
v_gene: TRBV11-2; d_gene: TRBD2; j_gene: TRBJ2-3; abundance: NA; CDR3aa: CASSFSGGGDTQYF; CDR3nt: TGTGCCAGCAGCTTCAGCGGGGGAGGGGATACGCAGTATTTT
v_gene: TRBV28; d_gene: TRBD1; j_gene: TRBJ1-6; abundance: NA; CDR3aa: CASSKSGQGNSPLHF; CDR3nt: TGTGCCAGCAGCAAATCGGGACAGGGTAATTCACCCCTCCACTTT
v_gene: TRBV5-1; d_gene: NA; j_gene: TRBJ2-2; abundance: NA; CDR3aa: CASSLSLATGELFF; CDR3nt: TGCGCCAGCAGCTTGAGCCTAGCTACCGGGGAGCTGTTTTTT
v_gene: TRBV4-3; d_gene: NA; j_gene: TRBJ1-2; abundance: NA; CDR3aa: CASSQDLGRGRIPPYGYTF; CDR3nt: TGCGCCAGCAGCCAAGATCTAGGCAGGGGTCGTATCCCCCCCTATGGCTACACCTTC
v_gene: TRBV11-3; d_gene: TRBD2; j_gene: TRBJ2-3; abundance: few; CDR3aa: CASRGLAGSTDTQYF; CDR3nt: TGTGCCAGCAGGGGACTAGCGGGGAGCACAGATACGCAGTATTTT
v_gene: TRBV14; d_gene: TRBD1; j_gene: TRBJ2-5; abundance: NA; CDR3aa: CASSRSGQQETQYF; CDR3nt: TGTGCCAGCAGCCGGTCGGGACAGCAAGAGACCCAGTACTTC
v_gene: TRBV7-3; d_gene: TRBD1; j_gene: TRBJ2-2; abundance: NA; CDR3aa: CASSPRDRTSGELFF; CDR3nt: TGTGCCAGCAGCCCTCGGGACAGGACAAGCGGGGAGCTGTTTTTT
v_gene: TRBV6-6; d_gene: NA; j_gene: TRBJ2-1; abundance: NA; CDR3aa: CASSPSARSVSYNEQFF; CDR3nt: TGTGCCAGCAGTCCTTCCGCCCGGTCCGTCTCCTACAATGAGCAGTTCTTC
v_gene: TRBV29-1; d_gene: NA; j_gene: TRBJ1-1; abundance: once; CDR3aa: CSGGGHTEAFF; CDR3nt: TGCAGCGGTGGGGGCCACACTGAAGCTTTCTTT
v_gene: TRBV5-1; d_gene: NA; j_gene: TRBJ1-4; abundance: NA; CDR3aa: CASSLAGVLNEKLFF; CDR3nt: TGCGCCAGCAGCTTGGCGGGGGTGCTTAATGAAAAACTGTTTTTT
v_gene: TRBV27; d_gene: NA; j_gene: TRBJ2-7; abundance: NA; CDR3aa: CASSSSRDTYEQYF; CDR3nt: TGTGCCAGCAGTTCGTCGAGGGACACCTACGAGCAGTACTTC
v_gene: TRBV7-2; d_gene: TRBD2; j_gene: TRBJ2-1; abundance: NA; CDR3aa: CASSLRRTSDEQFF; CDR3nt: TGTGCCAGCAGCTTAAGAAGGACTAGTGATGAGCAGTTCTTC
v_gene: TRBV2; d_gene: NA; j_gene: TRBJ2-2; abundance: once; CDR3aa: CASRNDAGAGELFF; CDR3nt: TGTGCCAGCAGGAATGACGCAGGTGCCGGGGAGCTGTTTTTT
v_gene: TRBV19; d_gene: NA; j_gene: TRBJ1-2; abundance: NA; CDR3aa: CASSTGHLYGYTF; CDR3nt: TGTGCCAGTAGTACCGGACACCTCTATGGCTACACCTTC
v_gene: TRBV11-3; d_gene: TRBD2; j_gene: TRBJ2-2; abundance: NA; CDR3aa: CASSQTNWGLAGLTGELFF; CDR3nt: TGTGCCAGCAGCCAAACCAATTGGGGACTAGCGGGGTTGACCGGGGAGCTGTTTTTT
v_gene: TRBV9; d_gene: TRBD2; j_gene: TRBJ2-3; abundance: few; CDR3aa: CASSVEWVAGTGTDTQYF; CDR3nt: TGTGCCAGCAGCGTAGAGTGGGTAGCGGGGACCGGCACAGATACGCAGTATTTT
v_gene: TRBV18; d_gene: NA; j_gene: TRBJ1-2; abundance: few; CDR3aa: CASSPGSSYGYTF; CDR3nt: TGTGCCAGCTCACCAGGGTCTAGCTATGGCTACACCTTC
v_gene: TRBV27; d_gene: TRBD2; j_gene: TRBJ2-7; abundance: NA; CDR3aa: CASKAAGGYEQYF; CDR3nt: TGTGCCAGCAAAGCCGCCGGGGGGTACGAGCAGTACTTC
v_gene: TRBV28; d_gene: TRBD2; j_gene: TRBJ2-3; abundance: NA; CDR3aa: CASTSLGTSTFTDTQYF; CDR3nt: TGTGCCAGCACCTCATTAGGGACTAGCACTTTCACAGATACGCAGTATTTT
v_gene: TRBV11-2; d_gene: NA; j_gene: TRBJ1-1; abundance: NA; CDR3aa: CASSLGGRAEAFF; CDR3nt: TGTGCCAGCAGCCTCGGGGGGAGGGCTGAAGCTTTCTTT
v_gene: TRBV11-2; d_gene: TRBD1; j_gene: TRBJ1-2; abundance: NA; CDR3aa: CASSARTGWFYGYTF; CDR3nt: TGTGCCAGCAGCGCCCGGACAGGGTGGTTCTATGGCTACACCTTC
v_gene: TRBV27; d_gene: NA; j_gene: TRBJ2-7; abundance: NA; CDR3aa: CAATEPYEQYF; CDR3nt: TGTGCCGCCACCGAGCCCTACGAGCAGTACTTC
v_gene: TRBV2; d_gene: NA; j_gene: TRBJ1-5; abundance: NA; CDR3aa: CASSTIRDNQPQHF; CDR3nt: TGTGCCAGCAGCACGATACGGGACAATCAGCCCCAGCATTTT
v_gene: TRBV4-2; d_gene: NA; j_gene: TRBJ1-1; abundance: NA; CDR3aa: CASSQGLAGRGGNPEAFF; CDR3nt: TGTGCCAGCAGCCAAGGATTGGCAGGGCGGGGAGGGAACCCTGAAGCTTTCTTT
v_gene: TRBV5-1; d_gene: NA; j_gene: TRBJ2-4; abundance: NA; CDR3aa: CASSPEGREKNIQYF; CDR3nt: TGCGCCAGCAGCCCGGAGGGCAGGGAAAAAAACATTCAGTACTTC
v_gene: TRBV15; d_gene: TRBD1; j_gene: TRBJ2-6; abundance: NA; CDR3aa: CATSRDRGAGANVLTF; CDR3nt: TGTGCCACCAGCAGGGACAGGGGGGCTGGGGCCAACGTCCTGACTTTC
v_gene: TRBV14; d_gene: NA; j_gene: TRBJ1-3; abundance: NA; CDR3aa: CASSQAGTPNVGNTIYF; CDR3nt: TGTGCCAGCAGCCAAGCGGGGACACCAAACGTCGGAAACACCATATATTTT
v_gene: TRBV3-1/TRBV3-2; d_gene: NA; j_gene: TRBJ2-1; abundance: NA; CDR3aa: CASSQDFLGSYNEQFF; CDR3nt: TGTGCCAGCAGCCAAGACTTCCTCGGCTCCTACAATGAGCAGTTCTTC
v_gene: TRBV4-2; d_gene: NA; j_gene: TRBJ2-2; abundance: NA; CDR3aa: CASSQVHTPGELFF; CDR3nt: TGTGCCAGCAGCCAGGTACACACGCCCGGGGAGCTGTTTTTT
v_gene: TRBV4-1; d_gene: NA; j_gene: TRBJ2-7; abundance: NA; CDR3aa: CASSQKVTHQGYEQYF; CDR3nt: TGCGCCAGCAGCCAAAAGGTAACCCATCAGGGGTACGAGCAGTACTTC
v_gene: TRBV5-5; d_gene: TRBD2; j_gene: TRBJ2-2; abundance: NA; CDR3aa: CASKASGQDTGELFF; CDR3nt: TGTGCCAGCAAGGCTAGCGGGCAAGACACCGGGGAGCTGTTTTTT
v_gene: TRBV2; d_gene: TRBD2; j_gene: TRBJ2-5; abundance: NA; CDR3aa: CASSPGLAEGETQYF; CDR3nt: TGTGCCAGCAGTCCGGGACTAGCGGAGGGAGAGACCCAGTACTTC
v_gene: TRBV18; d_gene: TRBD1; j_gene: TRBJ1-2; abundance: NA; CDR3aa: CASSPNRGLPGYGYTF; CDR3nt: TGTGCCAGCTCACCTAACAGGGGACTCCCGGGCTATGGCTACACCTTC
v_gene: TRBV5-6; d_gene: NA; j_gene: TRBJ2-1; abundance: once; CDR3aa: CASIPQQGLPYNEQFF; CDR3nt: TGTGCCAGCATTCCGCAGCAGGGACTGCCATACAATGAGCAGTTCTTC
v_gene: TRBV6-1; d_gene: TRBD2; j_gene: TRBJ2-1; abundance: NA; CDR3aa: CASSEVPRGYLGTTAYNEQFF; CDR3nt: TGTGCCAGCAGTGAAGTCCCCCGAGGGTACCTTGGGACTACGGCCTACAATGAGCAGTTCTTC
v_gene: TRBV27; d_gene: NA; j_gene: TRBJ1-5; abundance: once; CDR3aa: CASSLSSRGGNQPQHF; CDR3nt: TGTGCCAGCAGTTTATCGAGCAGGGGTGGCAATCAGCCCCAGCATTTT
v_gene: TRBV14; d_gene: NA; j_gene: TRBJ1-3; abundance: NA; CDR3aa: CASSPDRYYGNTIYF; CDR3nt: TGTGCCAGCAGCCCGGACAGATATTATGGAAACACCATATATTTT
v_gene: TRBV5-1; d_gene: TRBD1; j_gene: TRBJ2-1; abundance: few; CDR3aa: CASTRGYNEQFF; CDR3nt: TGCGCCAGCACCAGGGGGTACAATGAGCAGTTCTTC
v_gene: TRBV6-4; d_gene: NA; j_gene: TRBJ2-3; abundance: NA; CDR3aa: CASSGQPTDTQYF; CDR3nt: TGTGCCAGCAGTGGACAGCCCACAGATACGCAGTATTTT
v_gene: TRBV2; d_gene: TRBD1; j_gene: TRBJ2-7; abundance: NA; CDR3aa: CASSSPGQGLQQYF; CDR3nt: TGTGCCAGCAGTAGTCCGGGACAGGGTCTGCAGCAGTACTTC
v_gene: TRBV4-1; d_gene: TRBD2; j_gene: TRBJ2-1; abundance: NA; CDR3aa: CASSQVGLAGTIYNEQFF; CDR3nt: TGCGCCAGCAGCCAAGTCGGACTAGCGGGGACCATTTACAATGAGCAGTTCTTC
v_gene: TRBV5-6; d_gene: TRBD1; j_gene: TRBJ1-2; abundance: NA; CDR3aa: CASSSGQGRVGYTF; CDR3nt: TGTGCCAGCAGCTCTGGACAGGGGAGGGTTGGCTACACCTTC
v_gene: TRBV27; d_gene: TRBD1; j_gene: TRBJ2-7; abundance: many; CDR3aa: CASSFGPRGGPRGLPYEQYF; CDR3nt: TGTGCCAGCAGTTTTGGACCCCGAGGGGGCCCCAGGGGGCTTCCCTACGAGCAGTACTTC
v_gene: TRBV5-1; d_gene: TRBD2; j_gene: TRBJ2-2; abundance: NA; CDR3aa: CASSFRGAGELFF; CDR3nt: TGCGCCAGCAGCTTCCGGGGGGCCGGGGAGCTGTTTTTT
v_gene: TRBV5-6; d_gene: TRBD2; j_gene: TRBJ2-5; abundance: NA; CDR3aa: CASSLRLAGGQETQYF; CDR3nt: TGTGCCAGCAGCTTAAGACTAGCGGGGGGCCAAGAGACCCAGTACTTC
v_gene: TRBV2; d_gene: TRBD1; j_gene: TRBJ1-2; abundance: NA; CDR3aa: CASSRDSNYGYTF; CDR3nt: TGTGCCAGCAGTAGGGACAGTAACTATGGCTACACCTTC
v_gene: TRBV6-2/TRBV6-3; d_gene: NA; j_gene: TRBJ1-2; abundance: few; CDR3aa: CASSYSGLGYTF; CDR3nt: TGTGCCAGCAGTTACTCCGGGTTGGGCTACACCTTC
v_gene: TRBV6-5; d_gene: TRBD1; j_gene: TRBJ1-2; abundance: NA; CDR3aa: CASSDRGRGIRYTF; CDR3nt: TGTGCCAGCAGCGACAGGGGGCGCGGGATTCGCTACACCTTC
v_gene: TRBV9; d_gene: NA; j_gene: TRBJ1-2; abundance: NA; CDR3aa: CASSVGEMSNYGYTF; CDR3nt: TGTGCCAGCAGCGTAGGAGAGATGTCTAACTATGGCTACACCTTC